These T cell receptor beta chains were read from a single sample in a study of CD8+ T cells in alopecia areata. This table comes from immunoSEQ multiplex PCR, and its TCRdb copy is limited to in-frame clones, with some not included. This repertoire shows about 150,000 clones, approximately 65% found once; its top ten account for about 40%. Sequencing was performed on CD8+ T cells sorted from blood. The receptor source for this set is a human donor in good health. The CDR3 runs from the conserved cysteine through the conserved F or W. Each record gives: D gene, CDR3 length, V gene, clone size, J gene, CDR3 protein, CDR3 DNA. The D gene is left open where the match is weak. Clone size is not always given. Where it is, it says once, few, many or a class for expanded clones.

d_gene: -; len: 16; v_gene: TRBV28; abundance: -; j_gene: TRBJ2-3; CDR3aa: CASSLWGGISPDTQYF; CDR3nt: TGTGCCAGCAGTTTATGGGGGGGCATTTCTCCAGATACGCAGTATTTT
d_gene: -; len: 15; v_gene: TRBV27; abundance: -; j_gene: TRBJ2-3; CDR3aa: CASSYTGRGTDTQYF; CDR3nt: TGTGCCAGCAGTTACACGGGACGGGGCACAGATACGCAGTATTTT
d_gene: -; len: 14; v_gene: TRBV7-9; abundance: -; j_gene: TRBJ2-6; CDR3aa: CASSLDSGANVLTF; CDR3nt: TGTGCCAGCAGCCTAGATTCTGGGGCCAACGTCCTGACTTTC
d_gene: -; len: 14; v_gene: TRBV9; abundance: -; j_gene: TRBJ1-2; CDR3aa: CASSAAAGDYGYTF; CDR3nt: TGTGCCAGCAGCGCCGCAGCAGGGGACTATGGCTACACCTTC
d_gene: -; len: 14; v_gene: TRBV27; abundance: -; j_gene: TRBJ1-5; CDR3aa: CASNERGISQPQHF; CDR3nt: TGTGCCAGCAATGAGCGGGGAATTAGTCAGCCCCAGCATTTT
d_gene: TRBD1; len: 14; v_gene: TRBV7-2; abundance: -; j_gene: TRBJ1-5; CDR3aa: CASSYPGGHQPQHF; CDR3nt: TGTGCCAGCAGTTACCCAGGGGGGCATCAGCCCCAGCATTTT
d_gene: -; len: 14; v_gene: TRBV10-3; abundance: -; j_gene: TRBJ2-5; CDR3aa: CAISVKYGEETQYF; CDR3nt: TGTGCCATCAGTGTAAAATATGGGGAAGAGACCCAGTACTTC
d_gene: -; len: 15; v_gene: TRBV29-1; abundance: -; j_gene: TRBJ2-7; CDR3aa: CSVERREGDSYEQYF; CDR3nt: TGCAGCGTTGAACGGCGGGAAGGAGACAGTTACGAGCAGTACTTC
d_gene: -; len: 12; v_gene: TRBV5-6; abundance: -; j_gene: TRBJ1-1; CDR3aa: CASSLRDAEAFF; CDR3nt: TGTGCCAGCAGCTTGCGAGACGCTGAAGCTTTCTTT
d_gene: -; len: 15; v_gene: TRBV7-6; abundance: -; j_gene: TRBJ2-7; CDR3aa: CASSLRVQGITEQYF; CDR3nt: TGTGCCAGCAGCTTAAGGGTCCAGGGGATAACAGAGCAGTACTTC
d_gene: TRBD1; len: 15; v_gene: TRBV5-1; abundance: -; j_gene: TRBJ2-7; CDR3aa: CASSFTGGPTYEQYF; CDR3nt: TGCGCCAGCAGCTTTACAGGGGGCCCGACCTACGAGCAGTACTTC
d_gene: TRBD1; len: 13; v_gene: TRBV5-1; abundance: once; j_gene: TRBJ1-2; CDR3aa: CASSLQGTGGYTF; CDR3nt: TGCGCCAGCAGCTTACAGGGGACTGGAGGCTACACCTTC
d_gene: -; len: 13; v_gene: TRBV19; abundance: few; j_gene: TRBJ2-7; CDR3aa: CASSPASPYEQYF; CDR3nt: TGTGCCAGTAGTCCCGCGAGCCCCTACGAGCAGTACTTC
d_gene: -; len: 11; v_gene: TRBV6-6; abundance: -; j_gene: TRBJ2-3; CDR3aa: CASSITDTQYF; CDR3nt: TGTGCCAGCAGTATCACAGATACGCAGTATTTT
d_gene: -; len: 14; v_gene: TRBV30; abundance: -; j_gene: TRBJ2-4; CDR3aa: CAWSDGLAKNIQYF; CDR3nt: TGTGCCTGGAGTGATGGGCTAGCCAAAAACATTCAGTACTTC
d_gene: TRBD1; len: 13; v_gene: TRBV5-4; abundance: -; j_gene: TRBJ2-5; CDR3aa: CASSETGEETQYF; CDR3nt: TGTGCCAGCAGCGAGACAGGGGAAGAGACCCAGTACTTC
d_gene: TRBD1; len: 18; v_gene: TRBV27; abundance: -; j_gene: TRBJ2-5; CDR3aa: CASSPVAGTGDLEETQYF; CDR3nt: TGTGCCAGCAGTCCCGTAGCTGGGACAGGGGACCTCGAAGAGACCCAGTACTTC
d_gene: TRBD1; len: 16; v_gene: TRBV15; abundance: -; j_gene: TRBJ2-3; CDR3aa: CATSRDRQGARDTQYF; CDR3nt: TGTGCCACCAGCAGAGACAGACAGGGGGCACGAGATACGCAGTATTTT
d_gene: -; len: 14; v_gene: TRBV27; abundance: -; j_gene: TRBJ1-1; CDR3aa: CASRYFYGDTEAFF; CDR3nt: TGTGCCAGCCGATATTTTTATGGGGACACTGAAGCTTTCTTT
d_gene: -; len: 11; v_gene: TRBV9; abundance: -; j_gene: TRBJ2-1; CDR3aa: CATGGVNEQFF; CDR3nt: TGTGCCACAGGGGGGGTTAATGAGCAGTTCTTC
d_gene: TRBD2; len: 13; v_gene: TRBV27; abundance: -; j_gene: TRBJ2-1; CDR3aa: CASSLLAGGLGFF; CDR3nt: TGTGCCAGCAGTTTGCTAGCGGGAGGTCTGGGGTTCTTC
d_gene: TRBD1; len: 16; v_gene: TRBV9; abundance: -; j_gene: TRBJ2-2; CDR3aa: CASSAGQGAGAGELFF; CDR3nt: TGTGCCAGCAGCGCGGGACAGGGAGCCGGCGCCGGGGAGCTGTTTTTT
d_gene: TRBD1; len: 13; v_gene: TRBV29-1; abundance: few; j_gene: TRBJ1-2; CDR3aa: CSAADRGDYGYTF; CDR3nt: TGCAGCGCCGCGGACAGGGGAGACTATGGCTACACCTTC
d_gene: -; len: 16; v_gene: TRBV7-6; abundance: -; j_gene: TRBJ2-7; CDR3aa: CASSPLRGRTNYEQYF; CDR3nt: TGTGCCAGCAGCCCACTCCGTGGCAGGACAAACTACGAGCAGTACTTC
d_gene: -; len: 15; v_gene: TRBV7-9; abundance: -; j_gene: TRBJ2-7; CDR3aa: CASSLDLQESHEQYF; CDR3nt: TGTGCCAGCAGCTTAGATTTACAGGAAAGCCACGAGCAGTACTTC
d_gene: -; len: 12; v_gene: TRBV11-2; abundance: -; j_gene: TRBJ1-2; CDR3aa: CASSPHKGGYTF; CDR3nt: TGTGCCAGCAGCCCGCACAAGGGGGGCTACACCTTC
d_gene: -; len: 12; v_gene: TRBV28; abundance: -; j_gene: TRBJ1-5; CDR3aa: CASSLYGQPQHF; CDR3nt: TGTGCCAGCAGTTTATATGGTCAGCCCCAGCATTTT
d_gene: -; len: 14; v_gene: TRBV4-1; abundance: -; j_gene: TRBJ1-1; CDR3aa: CASSQVAMNTEAFF; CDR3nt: TGCGCCAGCAGCCAAGTCGCCATGAACACTGAAGCTTTCTTT
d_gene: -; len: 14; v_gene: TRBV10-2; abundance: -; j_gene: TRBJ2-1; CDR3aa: CASALSAGYNEQFF; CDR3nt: TGCGCCAGCGCCCTCTCAGCGGGTTACAATGAGCAGTTCTTC
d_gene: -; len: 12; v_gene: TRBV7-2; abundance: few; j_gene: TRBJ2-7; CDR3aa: CASSVQNYEQYF; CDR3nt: TGTGCCAGCAGCGTCCAGAACTACGAGCAGTACTTC